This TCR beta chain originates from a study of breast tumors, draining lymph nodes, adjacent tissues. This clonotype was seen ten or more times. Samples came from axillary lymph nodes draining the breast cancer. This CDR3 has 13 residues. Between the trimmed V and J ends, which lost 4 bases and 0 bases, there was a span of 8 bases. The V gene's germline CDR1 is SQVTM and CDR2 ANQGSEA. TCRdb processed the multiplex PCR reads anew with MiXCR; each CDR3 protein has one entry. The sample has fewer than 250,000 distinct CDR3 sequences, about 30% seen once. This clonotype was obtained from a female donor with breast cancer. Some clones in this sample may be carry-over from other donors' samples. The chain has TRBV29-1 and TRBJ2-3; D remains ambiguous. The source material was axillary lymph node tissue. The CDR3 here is CSVGPASTDTQYF. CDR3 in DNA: TGCAGCGTTGGTCCCGCTAGCACAGATACGCAGTATTTT.